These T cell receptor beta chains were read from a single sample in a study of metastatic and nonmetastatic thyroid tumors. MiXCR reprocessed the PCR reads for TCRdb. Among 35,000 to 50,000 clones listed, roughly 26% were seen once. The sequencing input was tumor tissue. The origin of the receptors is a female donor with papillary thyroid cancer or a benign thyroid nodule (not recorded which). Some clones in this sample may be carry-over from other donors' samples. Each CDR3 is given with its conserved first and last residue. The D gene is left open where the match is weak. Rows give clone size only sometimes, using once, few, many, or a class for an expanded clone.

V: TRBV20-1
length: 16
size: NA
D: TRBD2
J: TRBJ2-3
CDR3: CSARDASGASTDTQYF
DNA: TGCAGTGCTAGAGATGCGAGCGGGGCAAGCACAGATACGCAGTATTTT

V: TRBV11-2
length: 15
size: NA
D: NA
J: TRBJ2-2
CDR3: CASSFASVNTGELFF
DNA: TGTGCCAGCAGCTTCGCCAGCGTGAACACCGGGGAGCTGTTTTTT

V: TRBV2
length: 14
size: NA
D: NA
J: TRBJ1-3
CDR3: CASSEQGPSNTIYF
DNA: TGTGCCAGCAGTGAACAGGGTCCGAGTAACACCATATATTTT

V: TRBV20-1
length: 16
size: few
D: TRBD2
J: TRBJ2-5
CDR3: CSARDFAGGDRETQYF
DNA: TGCAGTGCTAGAGATTTTGCGGGAGGCGATCGGGAGACCCAGTACTTC

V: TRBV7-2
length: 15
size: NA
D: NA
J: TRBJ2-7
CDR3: CAISPAGRAGYEQYF
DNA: TGTGCCATCAGCCCCGCTGGGCGGGCTGGGTACGAGCAGTACTTC

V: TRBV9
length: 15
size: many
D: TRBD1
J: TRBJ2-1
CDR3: CASSKRTGFYNEQFF
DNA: TGTGCCAGCAGCAAGAGGACAGGGTTCTACAATGAGCAGTTCTTC

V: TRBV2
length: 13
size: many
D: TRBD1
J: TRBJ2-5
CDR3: CASSGRTGETQYF
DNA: TGTGCCAGCAGTGGTCGGACAGGCGAGACCCAGTACTTC

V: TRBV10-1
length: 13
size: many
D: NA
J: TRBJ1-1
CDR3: CASSVSLNTEAFF
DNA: TGCGCCAGCAGCGTGTCCCTGAACACTGAAGCTTTCTTT

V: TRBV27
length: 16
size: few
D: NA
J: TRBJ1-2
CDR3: CASSLIGSGQSEGYTF
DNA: TGTGCCAGCAGTCTAATTGGCTCCGGGCAATCGGAAGGCTACACCTTC

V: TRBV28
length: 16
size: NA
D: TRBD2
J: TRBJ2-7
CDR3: CASSSHTLAGGYEQYF
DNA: TGTGCCAGCAGTTCCCATACTCTAGCGGGAGGGTACGAGCAGTACTTC

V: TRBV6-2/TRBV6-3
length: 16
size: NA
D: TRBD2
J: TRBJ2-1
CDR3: CASSYPLAGGYNEQFF
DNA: TGTGCCAGCAGTTACCCTCTAGCGGGGGGCTACAATGAGCAGTTCTTC

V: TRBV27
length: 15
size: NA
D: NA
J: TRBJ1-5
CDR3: CASSLRAGINQPQHF
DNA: TGTGCCAGCAGTTTACGGGCAGGCATAAATCAGCCCCAGCATTTT

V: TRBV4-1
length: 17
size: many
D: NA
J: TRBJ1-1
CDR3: CASSQGAGRRGWTEAFF
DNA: TGCGCCAGCAGCCAAGGAGCGGGTAGGAGGGGATGGACTGAAGCTTTCTTT

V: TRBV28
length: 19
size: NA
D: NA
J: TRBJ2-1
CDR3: CASSDIGTHRRSSYNEQFF
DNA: TGTGCCAGCAGCGACATCGGGACACACAGACGGAGCTCCTACAATGAGCAGTTCTTC

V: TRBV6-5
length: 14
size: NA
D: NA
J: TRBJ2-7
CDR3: CASSSQGRDYEQYF
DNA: TGTGCCAGCAGTTCACAGGGTAGGGACTACGAGCAGTACTTC

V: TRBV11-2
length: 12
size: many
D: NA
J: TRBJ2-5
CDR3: CASRSRGETQYF
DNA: TGTGCCAGCAGAAGCAGAGGGGAGACCCAGTACTTC

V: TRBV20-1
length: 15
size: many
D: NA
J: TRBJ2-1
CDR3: CSASHLIGGTDKQFF
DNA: TGCAGTGCTAGTCACCTTATCGGGGGGACAGACAAGCAGTTCTTC

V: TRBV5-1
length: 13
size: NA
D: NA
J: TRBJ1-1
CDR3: CASSLGYYTEAFF
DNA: TGCGCCAGCAGCTTGGGATATTACACTGAAGCTTTCTTT

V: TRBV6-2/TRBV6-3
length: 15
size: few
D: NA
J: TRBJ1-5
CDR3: CASSFLAIKGQPQHF
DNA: TGTGCCAGCAGTTTTCTGGCCATAAAGGGACAGCCCCAGCATTTT

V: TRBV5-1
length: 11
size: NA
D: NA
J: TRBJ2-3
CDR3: CASGGAGTQYF
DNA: TGCGCCAGTGGGGGGGCAGGAACGCAGTATTTT

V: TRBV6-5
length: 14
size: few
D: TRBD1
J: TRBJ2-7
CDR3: CASSYSSGGYEQYF
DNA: TGTGCCAGCAGTTACTCGTCAGGGGGCTACGAGCAGTACTTC

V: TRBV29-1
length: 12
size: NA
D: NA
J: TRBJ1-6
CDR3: CSARTGNSPLHF
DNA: TGCAGCGCTCGGACGGGTAATTCACCCCTCCACTTT

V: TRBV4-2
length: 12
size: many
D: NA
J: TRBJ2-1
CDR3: CASSHRGDQQFF
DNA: TGTGCCAGCAGCCATAGAGGGGACCAACAGTTCTTC

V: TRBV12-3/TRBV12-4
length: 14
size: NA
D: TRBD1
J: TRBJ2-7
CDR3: CASLPHRTGSEQYF
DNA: TGTGCCAGCCTGCCACACAGGACAGGGTCCGAGCAGTACTTC

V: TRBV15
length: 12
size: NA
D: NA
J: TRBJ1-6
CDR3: CATSLPNSPLHF
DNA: TGTGCCACCAGCCTGCCCAATTCACCCCTCCACTTT

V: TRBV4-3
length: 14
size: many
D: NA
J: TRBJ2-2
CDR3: CASSQERGIGELFF
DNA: TGCGCCAGCAGCCAAGAGAGGGGAATCGGGGAGCTGTTTTTT

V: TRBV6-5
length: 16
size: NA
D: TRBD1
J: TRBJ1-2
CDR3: CASSYIRGRGFDGYTF
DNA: TGTGCCAGCAGTTACATCAGGGGGCGCGGGTTTGATGGCTACACCTTC

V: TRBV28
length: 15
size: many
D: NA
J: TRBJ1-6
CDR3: CASSIGQLGNSPLHF
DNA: TGTGCCAGCAGTATCGGACAGCTTGGTAATTCACCCCTCCACTTT

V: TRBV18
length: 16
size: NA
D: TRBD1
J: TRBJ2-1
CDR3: CASSPGSQGAYNEQFF
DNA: TGTGCCAGCTCACCGGGCTCCCAGGGGGCCTACAATGAGCAGTTCTTC

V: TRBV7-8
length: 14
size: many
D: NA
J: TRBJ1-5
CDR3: CASSLARVDQPQHF
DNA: TGTGCCAGCAGCTTAGCGCGGGTAGATCAGCCCCAGCATTTT

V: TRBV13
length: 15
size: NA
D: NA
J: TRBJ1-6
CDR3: CASSLLGGVNSPLHF
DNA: TGTGCCAGCAGCTTACTCGGGGGCGTGAATTCACCCCTCCACTTT

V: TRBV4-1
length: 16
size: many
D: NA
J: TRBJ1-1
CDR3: CASSQDPRGSNTEAFF
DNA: TGCGCCAGCAGCCAAGATCCTCGGGGTTCGAACACTGAAGCTTTCTTT

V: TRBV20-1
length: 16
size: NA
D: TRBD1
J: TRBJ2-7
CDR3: CSARTPFGTGGGEQYF
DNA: TGCAGTGCTAGAACGCCATTCGGGACAGGGGGCGGCGAGCAGTACTTC

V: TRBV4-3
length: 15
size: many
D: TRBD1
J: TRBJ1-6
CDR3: CASSQDRAGGSPLHF
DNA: TGCGCCAGCAGCCAAGATAGGGCAGGGGGGTCACCCCTCCACTTT

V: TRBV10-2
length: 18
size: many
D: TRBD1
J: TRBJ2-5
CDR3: CASSESFWGQGAGETQYF
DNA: TGCGCCAGCAGTGAGTCGTTTTGGGGACAGGGGGCTGGAGAGACCCAGTACTTC

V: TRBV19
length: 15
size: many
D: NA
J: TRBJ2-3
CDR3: CASSTDRRSTDTQYF
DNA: TGTGCCAGTAGTACAGATAGGCGGAGCACAGATACGCAGTATTTT

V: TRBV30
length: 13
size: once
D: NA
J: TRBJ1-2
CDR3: CAWSWGGDYGYTF
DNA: TGTGCCTGGAGCTGGGGAGGGGACTATGGCTACACCTTC

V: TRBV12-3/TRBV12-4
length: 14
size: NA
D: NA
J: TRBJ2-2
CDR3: CASSFTGRTGELFF
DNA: TGTGCCAGCAGTTTTACAGGACGTACCGGGGAGCTGTTTTTT

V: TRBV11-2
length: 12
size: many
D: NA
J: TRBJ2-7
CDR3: CASSLRGDEQYF
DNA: TGTGCCAGCAGCTTAAGGGGGGACGAGCAGTACTTC

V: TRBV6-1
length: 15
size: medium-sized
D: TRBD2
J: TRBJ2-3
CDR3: CASSVLAGGTDTQYF
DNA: TGTGCCAGCAGTGTGTTAGCGGGAGGTACAGATACGCAGTATTTT

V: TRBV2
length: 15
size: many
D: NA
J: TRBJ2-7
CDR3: CASSEDRTTEGEQYF
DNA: TGTGCCAGCAGTGAGGATAGGACTACCGAGGGGGAGCAGTACTTC

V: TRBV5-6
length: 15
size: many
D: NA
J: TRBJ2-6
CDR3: CASSRRDAGANVLTF
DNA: TGTGCCAGCAGTCGACGGGATGCTGGGGCCAACGTCCTGACTTTC

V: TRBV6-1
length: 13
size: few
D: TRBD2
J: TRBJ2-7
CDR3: CASSLLAAYEHYF
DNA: TGTGCCAGCAGTCTCCTAGCGGCCTACGAGCATTACTTC

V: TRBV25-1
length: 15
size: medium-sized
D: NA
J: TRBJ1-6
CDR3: CASSELTAQYSPLHF
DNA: TGTGCCAGCAGTGAATTGACAGCACAATATTCACCCCTCCACTTT

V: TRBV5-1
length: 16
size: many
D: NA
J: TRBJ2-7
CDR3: CASSAVGRGGGYEQYF
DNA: TGCGCCAGCAGCGCGGTGGGGCGGGGAGGGGGATACGAGCAGTACTTC

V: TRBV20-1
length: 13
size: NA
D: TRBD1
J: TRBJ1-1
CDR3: CSAREQQGREAFF
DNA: TGCAGTGCTAGGGAGCAACAGGGGCGGGAAGCTTTCTTT

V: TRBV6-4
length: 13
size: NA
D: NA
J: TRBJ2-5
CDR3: CASSSSGWETQYF
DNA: TGTGCCAGCAGTTCTTCAGGGTGGGAGACCCAGTACTTC

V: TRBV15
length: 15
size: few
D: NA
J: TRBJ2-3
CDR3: CATSRLGEGTDTQYF
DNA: TGTGCCACCAGCAGACTAGGAGAGGGCACAGATACGCAGTATTTT

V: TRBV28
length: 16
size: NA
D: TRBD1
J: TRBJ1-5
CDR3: CASSLAGTGARQPQHF
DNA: TGTGCCAGCAGTCTTGCCGGGACAGGGGCCCGTCAGCCCCAGCATTTT

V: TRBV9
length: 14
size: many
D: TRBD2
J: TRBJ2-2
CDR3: CASSAGTSPGELFF
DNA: TGTGCCAGCAGCGCCGGGACTAGCCCCGGGGAGCTGTTTTTT

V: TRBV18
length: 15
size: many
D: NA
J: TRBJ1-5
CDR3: CASSSTVGGNQPQHF
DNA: TGTGCCAGCTCATCGACAGTTGGCGGCAATCAGCCCCAGCATTTT